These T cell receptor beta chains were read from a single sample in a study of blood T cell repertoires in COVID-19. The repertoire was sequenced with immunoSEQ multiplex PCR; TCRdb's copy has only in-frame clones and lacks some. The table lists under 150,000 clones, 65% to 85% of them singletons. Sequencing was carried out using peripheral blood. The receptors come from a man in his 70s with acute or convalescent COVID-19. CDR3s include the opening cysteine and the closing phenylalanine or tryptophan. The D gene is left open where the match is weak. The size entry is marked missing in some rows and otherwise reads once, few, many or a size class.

CDR3nt: TGTGCCAGCAGTTACTCGTCCGGTAACTATGGCTACACCTTC
CDR3aa: CASSYSSGNYGYTF
abundance: .
j_gene: TRBJ1-2
d_gene: .
v_gene: TRBV6-5

CDR3nt: TGTGCCAATGCCCGGGACAGGGGCACCGGGGAGCTGTTTTTT
CDR3aa: CANARDRGTGELFF
abundance: .
j_gene: TRBJ2-2
d_gene: TRBD1
v_gene: TRBV6-5

CDR3nt: TGTGCCAGCAGCTTAGCTCCGGGACAGGGGGCCTACGAGCAGTACTTC
CDR3aa: CASSLAPGQGAYEQYF
abundance: .
j_gene: TRBJ2-7
d_gene: TRBD1
v_gene: TRBV7-6

CDR3nt: TGTGCCAGCAGCCAAGAAGGCGGAGGGAACATTCAGTACTTC
CDR3aa: CASSQEGGGNIQYF
abundance: .
j_gene: TRBJ2-4
d_gene: .
v_gene: TRBV3-1/TRBV3-2

CDR3nt: TGTGCCAGCAGTGAAATGGCCCTCTTCAATCAGCCCCAGCATTTT
CDR3aa: CASSEMALFNQPQHF
abundance: few
j_gene: TRBJ1-5
d_gene: .
v_gene: TRBV6-1

CDR3nt: TGTGCCAGCAGCCAGGGGACAGGGACCTATGGCTACACCTTC
CDR3aa: CASSQGTGTYGYTF
abundance: .
j_gene: TRBJ1-2
d_gene: TRBD1
v_gene: TRBV3-1/TRBV3-2

CDR3nt: TGTGCCAGCAGCTTAACAGAATTAAACTATGGCTACACCTTC
CDR3aa: CASSLTELNYGYTF
abundance: .
j_gene: TRBJ1-2
d_gene: .
v_gene: TRBV11-2

CDR3nt: TGTGCCAGCAGCCAAGATGTGGGACTGGGGGGTAGGACAGATACGCAGTATTTT
CDR3aa: CASSQDVGLGGRTDTQYF
abundance: once
j_gene: TRBJ2-3
d_gene: .
v_gene: TRBV14

CDR3nt: TGTGCCAGCAGCCGGACAGTTATTAACACTGAAGCTTTCTTT
CDR3aa: CASSRTVINTEAFF
abundance: once
j_gene: TRBJ1-1
d_gene: .
v_gene: TRBV7-9

CDR3nt: TGTGCCAGTAGTGGGGGACAGGGGAATTATAATTCACCCCTCCACTTT
CDR3aa: CASSGGQGNYNSPLHF
abundance: .
j_gene: TRBJ1-6
d_gene: TRBD1
v_gene: TRBV19

CDR3nt: TGTGCCAGCAGCCCAGAAGGGGGGAACACTGAAGCTTTCTTT
CDR3aa: CASSPEGGNTEAFF
abundance: .
j_gene: TRBJ1-1
d_gene: .
v_gene: TRBV4-2

CDR3nt: TGTGCCAGCAGCCAAGCAACAGGGAATACGCAGTATTTT
CDR3aa: CASSQATGNTQYF
abundance: .
j_gene: TRBJ2-3
d_gene: .
v_gene: TRBV14

CDR3nt: TGTGCCAGCAGCGAAGCAGCGGGGATCGGCACAGATACGCAGTATTTT
CDR3aa: CASSEAAGIGTDTQYF
abundance: .
j_gene: TRBJ2-3
d_gene: TRBD2
v_gene: TRBV6-1

CDR3nt: TGTGCCAGCAGCCATACTTCCGGGACAGGGAGCGAAAAACTGTTTTTT
CDR3aa: CASSHTSGTGSEKLFF
abundance: .
j_gene: TRBJ1-4
d_gene: TRBD1
v_gene: TRBV3-1/TRBV3-2

CDR3nt: TGTGCCAGCTCACCACCTCACTCTCGGGGCTATGGCTACACCTTC
CDR3aa: CASSPPHSRGYGYTF
abundance: .
j_gene: TRBJ1-2
d_gene: .
v_gene: TRBV18

CDR3nt: TGTGCCAGCAGTTTGGTAGGGGCTCAGCCCCAGCATTTT
CDR3aa: CASSLVGAQPQHF
abundance: .
j_gene: TRBJ1-5
d_gene: .
v_gene: TRBV28

CDR3nt: TGTGCTAGTGGTTTGAGCGGAAAGAATGAGCAGTTCTTC
CDR3aa: CASGLSGKNEQFF
abundance: .
j_gene: TRBJ2-1
d_gene: .
v_gene: TRBV12-5

CDR3nt: TGCGCCAGCAGCTTGGTAGGCGGGGACACCGGGGAGCTGTTTTTT
CDR3aa: CASSLVGGDTGELFF
abundance: .
j_gene: TRBJ2-2
d_gene: .
v_gene: TRBV5-1

CDR3nt: TGTGCCAGCAGCCTCGGGACAGGGACTAACTATGGCTACACCTTC
CDR3aa: CASSLGTGTNYGYTF
abundance: .
j_gene: TRBJ1-2
d_gene: TRBD1
v_gene: TRBV27

CDR3nt: TGCGCCAGCAGCAACACAGGCACCGGGGAGCTGTTTTTT
CDR3aa: CASSNTGTGELFF
abundance: .
j_gene: TRBJ2-2
d_gene: .
v_gene: TRBV5-1

CDR3nt: TGCGCCAGCAGTGATAGGGACAGTTTCCCTCCAGATACGCAGTATTTT
CDR3aa: CASSDRDSFPPDTQYF
abundance: .
j_gene: TRBJ2-3
d_gene: TRBD1
v_gene: TRBV10-1

CDR3nt: TGTGCCAGCAGCTTCAATAGCCGGGTGGCGCAGTATTTT
CDR3aa: CASSFNSRVAQYF
abundance: .
j_gene: TRBJ2-3
d_gene: .
v_gene: TRBV7-8

CDR3nt: TGCGCCAGCAGCCAAGTTCCCCAGCAGCGGGTAGAGACCCAGTACTTC
CDR3aa: CASSQVPQQRVETQYF
abundance: .
j_gene: TRBJ2-5
d_gene: .
v_gene: TRBV4-1

CDR3nt: TGTGCCACCAGCAGAGAGTCCCCCTACCTTCCTAGTTCACCCCTCCACTTT
CDR3aa: CATSRESPYLPSSPLHF
abundance: .
j_gene: TRBJ1-6
d_gene: .
v_gene: TRBV15

CDR3nt: TGTGCCAGTAGTATGGGGACTAGCGCATACAATGAGCAGTTCTTC
CDR3aa: CASSMGTSAYNEQFF
abundance: .
j_gene: TRBJ2-1
d_gene: TRBD2
v_gene: TRBV19

CDR3nt: TGTGCCAGCAGCCAGGGGACAGGGGTGGGCGAGCAGTACTTC
CDR3aa: CASSQGTGVGEQYF
abundance: .
j_gene: TRBJ2-7
d_gene: TRBD1
v_gene: TRBV4-2

CDR3nt: TGTGCCACCAGTGATCTTGGACAGGGGGAGACCCAGTACTTC
CDR3aa: CATSDLGQGETQYF
abundance: .
j_gene: TRBJ2-5
d_gene: TRBD1
v_gene: TRBV24-1

CDR3nt: TGTGCCAGCAGCTTAGATCCCTCGGGGTCCTTCACAGATACGCAGTATTTT
CDR3aa: CASSLDPSGSFTDTQYF
abundance: once
j_gene: TRBJ2-3
d_gene: .
v_gene: TRBV11-2

CDR3nt: TGTGCCAGCAGCGTAAACGGGATCACAGATACGCAGTATTTT
CDR3aa: CASSVNGITDTQYF
abundance: .
j_gene: TRBJ2-3
d_gene: .
v_gene: TRBV9

CDR3nt: TGTGCCAGCAGCTCTAGCGGGCCCGACACAGATACGCAGTATTTT
CDR3aa: CASSSSGPDTDTQYF
abundance: .
j_gene: TRBJ2-3
d_gene: TRBD2
v_gene: TRBV7-6

CDR3nt: TGTGCCAGTAGTCTCCGGACAGAAACCGGGGAGCTGTTTTTT
CDR3aa: CASSLRTETGELFF
abundance: few
j_gene: TRBJ2-2
d_gene: .
v_gene: TRBV19

CDR3nt: TGTGCCAGTAGTATTTATACAGGGAACACCGGGGAGCTGTTTTTT
CDR3aa: CASSIYTGNTGELFF
abundance: .
j_gene: TRBJ2-2
d_gene: .
v_gene: TRBV19

CDR3nt: TGTGCCAGCAGCCGCGGGACGTTAAAAGCGGCAGATACGCAGTATTTT
CDR3aa: CASSRGTLKAADTQYF
abundance: once
j_gene: TRBJ2-3
d_gene: .
v_gene: TRBV7-2

CDR3nt: TGCGCCAGCAGCTTGGAGGGACAGGCACTTTTCTCTGGAAACACCATATATTTT
CDR3aa: CASSLEGQALFSGNTIYF
abundance: .
j_gene: TRBJ1-3
d_gene: TRBD1
v_gene: TRBV5-1

CDR3nt: TGTGCCAGTAGTTATAATCATGGACAGGGGTATCAGCCCCAGCATTTT
CDR3aa: CASSYNHGQGYQPQHF
abundance: many
j_gene: TRBJ1-5
d_gene: TRBD1
v_gene: TRBV19

CDR3nt: TGTGCCAGCAGTCCGACAGGGGTGTCGGGCTACACCTTC
CDR3aa: CASSPTGVSGYTF
abundance: .
j_gene: TRBJ1-2
d_gene: TRBD1
v_gene: TRBV2

CDR3nt: TGTGCCTGGAAGGTCCGGGACAGGGGGAATTCACCCCTCCACTTT
CDR3aa: CAWKVRDRGNSPLHF
abundance: .
j_gene: TRBJ1-6
d_gene: TRBD1
v_gene: TRBV30

CDR3nt: TGTGCCAGCAGCAGAGGGGGTCGGAACACTGAAGCTTTCTTT
CDR3aa: CASSRGGRNTEAFF
abundance: few
j_gene: TRBJ1-1
d_gene: .
v_gene: TRBV5-6

CDR3nt: TGTGCCAGCAGCTTAGGGGGTAACAGGGCCGGGGAGCTGTTTTTT
CDR3aa: CASSLGGNRAGELFF
abundance: .
j_gene: TRBJ2-2
d_gene: .
v_gene: TRBV11-2

CDR3nt: TGTGCCAGCAGTTTAGCCCCCGGACAGGGCCGAAATCAGCCCCAGCATTTT
CDR3aa: CASSLAPGQGRNQPQHF
abundance: few
j_gene: TRBJ1-5
d_gene: TRBD1
v_gene: TRBV28

CDR3nt: TGTGCCAGCAGTCCAGAAGAGACCCAGTACTTC
CDR3aa: CASSPEETQYF
abundance: .
j_gene: TRBJ2-5
d_gene: .
v_gene: TRBV2

CDR3nt: TGTGCCTTGGACAGGGGGCGAGAGCAGTACTTC
CDR3aa: CALDRGREQYF
abundance: .
j_gene: TRBJ2-7
d_gene: TRBD1
v_gene: TRBV30

CDR3nt: TGTGCCAGCAGCCAGGACAGGGGGTTTCGAAACACTGAAGCTTTCTTT
CDR3aa: CASSQDRGFRNTEAFF
abundance: .
j_gene: TRBJ1-1
d_gene: TRBD1
v_gene: TRBV14

CDR3nt: TGTGCCAGCAGCTTAGCAGGGGGCGCGTACTATGGCTACACCTTC
CDR3aa: CASSLAGGAYYGYTF
abundance: .
j_gene: TRBJ1-2
d_gene: TRBD1
v_gene: TRBV7-2

CDR3nt: TGTGCCAGCAGCTTATACTACGAGCAGTACTTC
CDR3aa: CASSLYYEQYF
abundance: .
j_gene: TRBJ2-7
d_gene: .
v_gene: TRBV7-2

CDR3nt: TGTGCCAGCAGCTTAATCGTGGGGGGGGCCGGAAATGAGCAGTTCTTC
CDR3aa: CASSLIVGGAGNEQFF
abundance: .
j_gene: TRBJ2-1
d_gene: .
v_gene: TRBV7-6

CDR3nt: TGTGCCAGCAGCGCACAGGGGGACTATGGCTACACCTTC
CDR3aa: CASSAQGDYGYTF
abundance: .
j_gene: TRBJ1-2
d_gene: TRBD1
v_gene: TRBV9

CDR3nt: TGTGCCAGCAGTCACCCGGCCGGGACAGGGGTCTCTGGAAACACCATATATTTT
CDR3aa: CASSHPAGTGVSGNTIYF
abundance: .
j_gene: TRBJ1-3
d_gene: TRBD1
v_gene: TRBV6-6

CDR3nt: TGTGCCAGCAGCCCACTCCGGACTAGCGGGGGCCCCTCTGGGGCCAACGTCCTGACTTTC
CDR3aa: CASSPLRTSGGPSGANVLTF
abundance: .
j_gene: TRBJ2-6
d_gene: TRBD2
v_gene: TRBV28

CDR3nt: TGTGCCAGCAGCTTAGGGACTATGGGAAATGTGGATACGCAGTATTTT
CDR3aa: CASSLGTMGNVDTQYF
abundance: .
j_gene: TRBJ2-3
d_gene: .
v_gene: TRBV11-2

CDR3nt: TGTGCCAGCAGCTTGGGGCAGGGGCGGATGCCCCAGCATTTT
CDR3aa: CASSLGQGRMPQHF
abundance: .
j_gene: TRBJ1-5
d_gene: .
v_gene: TRBV5-5

CDR3nt: TGTGCCAGCAGATCCGGGACAGGGGCAAAGGAGCAGTACTTC
CDR3aa: CASRSGTGAKEQYF
abundance: once
j_gene: TRBJ2-7
d_gene: TRBD1
v_gene: TRBV5-6

CDR3nt: TGTGCCAGCAGTTCTAGGGGGAATTCACCCCTCCACTTT
CDR3aa: CASSSRGNSPLHF
abundance: .
j_gene: TRBJ1-6
d_gene: .
v_gene: TRBV12-3/TRBV12-4

CDR3nt: TGTGCCAGCAGCCAAGAGGGGATAGCGGGGGGGCCGGTCACAGATACGCAGTATTTT
CDR3aa: CASSQEGIAGGPVTDTQYF
abundance: once
j_gene: TRBJ2-3
d_gene: TRBD2
v_gene: TRBV3-1/TRBV3-2

CDR3nt: TGTGCCAGCAGCGCGTACAGGGAGTACACCTTC
CDR3aa: CASSAYREYTF
abundance: once
j_gene: TRBJ1-2
d_gene: .
v_gene: TRBV9

CDR3nt: TGTGCCAGCAGTTTGCCGGGACAGGGGGAGCAGTTCTTC
CDR3aa: CASSLPGQGEQFF
abundance: once
j_gene: TRBJ2-1
d_gene: TRBD1
v_gene: TRBV25-1

CDR3nt: TGTGCCAGCAGCCCTTGGGACAGGGGTAAGTGGTATGGCTACACCTTC
CDR3aa: CASSPWDRGKWYGYTF
abundance: .
j_gene: TRBJ1-2
d_gene: TRBD1
v_gene: TRBV7-9

CDR3nt: TGCGCCAGCAGCTTAGAGTTCAGGGGGCGCCCTGAAGCTTTCTTT
CDR3aa: CASSLEFRGRPEAFF
abundance: .
j_gene: TRBJ1-1
d_gene: TRBD1
v_gene: TRBV5-1

CDR3nt: TGCGCCAGCAGCTCCGGACAGGTTGTGGGCACAGATACGCAGTATTTT
CDR3aa: CASSSGQVVGTDTQYF
abundance: .
j_gene: TRBJ2-3
d_gene: TRBD1
v_gene: TRBV5-1